These T cell receptor beta chains were read from a single sample in a study of cytomegalovirus exposure and HLA in healthy donors. The assay was immunoSEQ multiplex PCR, and TCRdb's table has in-frame clones only and misses some. The table includes some 150,000 clones, 80% to 90% detected once. The sequenced sample was PBMCs. These receptors originate from a man aged 18 to 30 in good health and CMV-seropositive. The CDR3 runs from the conserved cysteine through the conserved F or W. The D gene is left open where the match is weak. Clone size appears in some rows only: once, few, many, or a class for an expanded clone.

V: TRBV6-1; J: TRBJ1-5; D: NA; size: NA; CDR3: CASSEIGGSNQPQHF; DNA: TGTGCCAGCAGTGAAATAGGGGGTAGCAATCAGCCCCAGCATTTT
V: TRBV5-6; J: TRBJ2-7; D: NA; size: many; CDR3: CASSLVGDSYEQYF; DNA: TGTGCCAGCAGCTTAGTAGGAGATTCCTACGAGCAGTACTTC
V: TRBV28; J: TRBJ2-7; D: TRBD1; size: NA; CDR3: CASSLGDRPYEQYF; DNA: TGTGCCAGCAGTTTAGGGGACAGGCCCTACGAGCAGTACTTC
V: TRBV6-1; J: TRBJ1-2; D: NA; size: NA; CDR3: CASSPGYGYTF; DNA: TGTGCCAGCAGTCCAGGGTATGGCTACACCTTC
V: TRBV7-9; J: TRBJ2-1; D: TRBD2; size: once; CDR3: CASSLTSGRFNEQFF; DNA: TGTGCCAGCAGCTTGACTAGCGGGAGATTCAATGAGCAGTTCTTC
V: TRBV6-1; J: TRBJ1-2; D: NA; size: NA; CDR3: CASSQVQGTNYGYTF; DNA: TGTGCCAGCAGCCAAGTCCAGGGTACTAACTATGGCTACACCTTC
V: TRBV7-9; J: TRBJ2-7; D: NA; size: NA; CDR3: CASSAVGAKSPYEQYF; DNA: TGTGCCAGCAGCGCTGTGGGGGCAAAGTCTCCCTACGAGCAGTACTTC
V: TRBV5-1; J: TRBJ2-2; D: NA; size: NA; CDR3: CASSKGIMIGELFF; DNA: TGCGCCAGCAGCAAGGGGATCATGATCGGGGAGCTGTTTTTT
V: TRBV5-1; J: TRBJ2-5; D: NA; size: NA; CDR3: CASSFGNQETQYF; DNA: TGCGCCAGCAGCTTTGGCAACCAAGAGACCCAGTACTTC
V: TRBV28; J: TRBJ1-5; D: NA; size: NA; CDR3: CASSSIRPPAQHF; DNA: TGTGCCAGCAGTAGTATCCGTCCCCCAGCCCAGCATTTT
V: TRBV30; J: TRBJ1-1; D: NA; size: few; CDR3: CAWSARILVTEAFF; DNA: TGTGCCTGGAGTGCGCGGATTTTGGTGACTGAAGCTTTCTTT